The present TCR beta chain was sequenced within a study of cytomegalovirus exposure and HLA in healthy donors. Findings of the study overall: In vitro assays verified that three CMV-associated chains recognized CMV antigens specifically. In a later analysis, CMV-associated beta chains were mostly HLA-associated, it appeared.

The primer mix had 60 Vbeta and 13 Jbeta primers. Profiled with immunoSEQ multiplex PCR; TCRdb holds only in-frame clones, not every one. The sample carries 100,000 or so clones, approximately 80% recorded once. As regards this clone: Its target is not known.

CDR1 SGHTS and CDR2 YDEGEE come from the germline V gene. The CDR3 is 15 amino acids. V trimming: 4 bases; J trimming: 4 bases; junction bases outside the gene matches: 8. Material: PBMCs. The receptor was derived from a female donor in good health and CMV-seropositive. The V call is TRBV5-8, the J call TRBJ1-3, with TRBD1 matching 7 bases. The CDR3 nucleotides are TGTGCCAGCAGCGTAGGGACAGAAAGGGGAAACACCATATATTTT. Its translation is CASSVGTERGNTIYF.